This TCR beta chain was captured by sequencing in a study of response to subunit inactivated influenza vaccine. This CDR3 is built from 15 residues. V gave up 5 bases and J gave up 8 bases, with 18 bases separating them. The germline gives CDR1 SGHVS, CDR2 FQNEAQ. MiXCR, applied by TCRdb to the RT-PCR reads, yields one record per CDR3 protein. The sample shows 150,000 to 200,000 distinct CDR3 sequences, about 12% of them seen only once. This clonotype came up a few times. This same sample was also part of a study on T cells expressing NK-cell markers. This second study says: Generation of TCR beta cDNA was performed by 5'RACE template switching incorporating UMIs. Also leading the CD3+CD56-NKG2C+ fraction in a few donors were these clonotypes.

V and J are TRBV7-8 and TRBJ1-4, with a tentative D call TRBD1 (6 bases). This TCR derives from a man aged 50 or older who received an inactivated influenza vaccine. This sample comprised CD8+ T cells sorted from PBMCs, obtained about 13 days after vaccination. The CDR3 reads CASSTGHPRGEKLFF. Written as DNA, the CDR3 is TGTGCCAGCAGCACGGGACACCCCCGAGGCGAAAAACTGTTTTTT.